This T cell receptor (beta chain) is from a study of T cell responses to AZD1222 COVID-19 vaccine (dated by TCRdb to the early 2020s). For the wider study: TCR sequencing covered more than 230 trial participants: 207 given two doses of AZD1222 and 26 given two doses of MenACWY control vaccine. Enrollment into the trials was organized by age into subgroups of 18-55, 56-69 and 70-plus years, and those subgroups contained approximately 160, 26 and 62 TCR-sequenced participants, respectively.

A note on this clone: Which antigen it targets is not known. No much larger clone exists at a distance of one base, and base qualities are not known.

This sample's time point label indicates: about 28 days (+/-7) after the second vaccine dose. According to the study, the label for this sample's treatment or condition signals: meningococcal conjugate vaccine given as trial control. Vaccinee samples came from UK trials COV001 and COV002, including a single-blind randomized controlled phase 2/3 trial of AZD1222 (ChAdOx1 nCoV-19) in healthy adults. For TCRbeta chain sequencing, PBMC samples from trial participants were taken at day 0 and at day 28 after the second dose. Study-wide conclusions, independent of this receptor: Conclusions about previously exposed vaccinees are limited, since just six AZD1222 recipients were seropositive for SARS-CoV-2 at baseline. Spike-specific TCR breadth and depth rose significantly after two AZD1222 doses compared with day 0 and with MenACWY recipients. Participants were mostly white British, with more females than males. The authors suggested clonal diversity may have been underestimated. No day 14 peak-response samples were available, so repertoires were characterized only after the peak T cell response. In the small 56-69-year group, the increase in depth fell short of significance, most likely because of low power. Reportedly, close to half of the unique spike-specific TCRs recognized epitopes lying outside the regions that are mutated in the B.1.351 and B.1.1.7 variants. CD4 TCRs associated with the vaccine covered the entire spike protein, and the dominant responses were in regions 160-218 and 743-854.

The CDR3 has 19 amino acids, counting the end cysteine and phenylalanine. Only the CDR3 part of the read is kept: 57 bases, read in frame from the first base. From V the trimming removes 1 base and from J it removes 1 base, while the gene matches leave 10 bases of the junction unaccounted for. CDR1 and CDR2, per the germline V gene (reference sequence), are LNHNV and YYDKDF. The CDR3 regions of human TCRbeta chains were analyzed by immunosequencing. On the study's bioinformatics: Repertoire TCRs were checked for matches against a reference library of SARS-CoV-2-specific TCRs that had been generated using the MIRA antigen-specificity platform. Breadth was defined as the fraction of unique TCRs that were SARS-CoV-2-associated. Depth was defined as the fraction of total T cells that were SARS-CoV-2-associated. Using the MIRA data, each spike-specific TCR was mapped to the spike region that the TCR reacts to and placed in a CD4 or CD8 class. Log10-transformed breadth and depth values were compared by one-way ANOVA with Sidak's multiple comparisons tests. Sourced from immuneACCESS, this table was stored by TCRdb with only in-frame sequences that have V and J called. A share of the clones is absent; for the studies checked, an unresolved V gene accounts for under half, and the remainder has no known explanation. Clone size and V and J calls were adopted from that table, with D and trimming inferred from the DNA. The sample table records 180,000 or so clones; about nine tenths of these occur just once. The ten largest clones represent 4% to 4.5% of the sample.

The sample was peripheral blood, taken 28 days after the second dose of the MenACWY control vaccine. The TCR originated in an adult who received the MenACWY meningococcal vaccine as a control. Recombination linked TRBV15 to TRBJ2-3; TRBD2 matches 11 bases in the middle. The sequenced DNA is TGTGCCACCAGCAGAGGTAGACTAGCGGGGAGACCTCGCACAGATACGCAGTATTTT. Translated, it reads CATSRGRLAGRPRTDTQYF.